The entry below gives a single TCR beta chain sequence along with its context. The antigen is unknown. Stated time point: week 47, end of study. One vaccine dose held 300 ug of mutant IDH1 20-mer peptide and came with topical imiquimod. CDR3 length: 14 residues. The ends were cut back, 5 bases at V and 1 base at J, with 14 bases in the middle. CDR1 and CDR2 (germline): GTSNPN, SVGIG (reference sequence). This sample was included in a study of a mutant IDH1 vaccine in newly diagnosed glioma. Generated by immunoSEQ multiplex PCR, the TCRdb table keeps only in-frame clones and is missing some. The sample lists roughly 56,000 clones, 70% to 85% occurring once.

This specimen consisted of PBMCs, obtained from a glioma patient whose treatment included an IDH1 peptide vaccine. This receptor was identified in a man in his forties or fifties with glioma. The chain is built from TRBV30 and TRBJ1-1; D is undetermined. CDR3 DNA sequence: TGTGCCTGGGAGCCCCTGGCAGGGAACACTGAAGCTTTCTTT. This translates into CAWEPLAGNTEAFF. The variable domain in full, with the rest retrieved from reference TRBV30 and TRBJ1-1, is SQTIHQWPATLVQPVGSPLSLECTVEGTSNPNLYWYRQAAGRGLQLLFYSVGIGQISSEVPQNLSASRPQDRQFILSSKKLLLSDSGFYLCAWEPLAGNTEAFFGQGTRLTVV.